Following are 12 T cell receptor beta chains from one sample sequenced in a study of shared clonotypes between healthy human individuals. Assay used: immunoSEQ multiplex PCR; TCRdb lists only in-frame clones, some missing. The repertoire holds 550,000 to 600,000 clones, about 98% seen once, with 0.3% in the top ten. CD8 cells classed as naive were CD45RO-negative and positively selected for CCR7, excluding terminally differentiated effector memory CD45RA+ cells. Material: naive CD8+ T cells sorted from blood. These receptors originate from a man aged 25 to 40 in good health.

V is TRBV27 and J is TRBJ1-2; TRBD1 matches at 8 bases. Per the germline V gene, CDR1 is MNHEY and CDR2 is SMNVEV (reference sequence). This CDR3 has 16 amino acids. V trimming: 5 bases; J trimming: 3 bases; junction bases outside the gene matches: 11. Here the CDR3 reads CASSPPLAGGDYGYTF. The CDR3 bases are TGTGCCAGCAGTCCTCCCCTCGCAGGGGGCGACTATGGCTACACCTTC.

Turning to this clone: Other nucleotide sequences in the sample specify the same CDR3. The genes are TRBV27 and TRBJ2-2; D is unresolved. V was trimmed by 1 base and J by 1 base, leaving 1 base between them. CDR3 size: 13 residues. Per the germline V gene, CDR1 is MNHEY and CDR2 is SMNVEV (reference sequence). For the CDR3, the DNA is TGTGCCAGCAGTTTATTGAACACCGGGGAGCTGTTTTTT. Its protein is CASSLLNTGELFF.

Note on this clone: The sample holds other DNA sequences that translate to the same CDR3. The rearrangement uses TRBV27 and TRBJ1-5; TRBD1 matches at 11 bases. The germline CDR1 and CDR2 sequences are MNHEY and SMNVEV (reference sequence). After removal of 5 bases from V and 5 bases from J, the junction contained 5 bases not matched to a gene. The CDR3 loop spans 15 amino acids. The DNA of the CDR3 is TGTGCCAGCAGTCCTGGGACAGGGGGGCATCAGCCCCAGCATTTT. Protein: CASSPGTGGHQPQHF.

The chain couples TRBV9 to TRBJ2-7, with D tentatively TRBD1 (5 bases). V shed 3 bases and J shed 2 bases, with 9 bases lying between them. The length of the CDR3 is 13 residues. CDR1 and CDR2 from the germline V gene are SGDLS and YYNGEE. CDR3: CASSEGSTYEQYF. The CDR3 DNA sequence: TGTGCCAGCAGCGAGGGGTCTACCTACGAGCAGTACTTC.

The count of this clone is one. This chain links TRBV5-1 with TRBJ2-5; no clear D. The CDR3 length is 14 residues. V was trimmed by 1 base and J by 1 base, leaving 8 bases between them. Germline assignment: CDR1 SGHRS and CDR2 YFSETQ. Written as DNA, the CDR3 is TGCGCCAGCAGCTTGACAGTTCCCCAAGAGACCCAGTACTTC. This encodes CASSLTVPQETQYF.

The V and J genes are TRBV7-9 and TRBJ2-7, with 10 bases aligning to TRBD1. Trimming took 3 bases from V and 11 from J; bases not matched to a gene: 13. The CDR3 covers 15 residues. The germline gives CDR1 SEHNR, CDR2 FQNEAQ (reference sequence). The CDR3 DNA reads TGTGCCAGCAGCTTCACCGGGACAGGGGCCCGTGAGGAGTACTTC. Translated, it gives CASSFTGTGAREEYF.

The chain links TRBV7-8 to TRBJ2-6, with a weak D call TRBD2 (6 bases). CDR3 length equals 16 residues. Germline V gene data show CDR1 as SGHVS and CDR2 as FQNEAQ. V dropped 5 bases and J dropped 0 bases, with 11 bases sitting between them. CDR3 DNA: TGTGCCAGCAGCCCACTGGACTACTCTGGGGCCAACGTCCTGACTTTC. Translated: CASSPLDYSGANVLTF.

The chain joins TRBV6-5 to TRBJ2-7; 7 bases match TRBD2. The CDR3 sequence is 14 residues long. The V segment lost 3 bases and the J segment 0 bases; nucleotides outside the gene matches: 2. Germline CDR1 and CDR2: MNHEY and SVGAGI. In nucleotides, the CDR3 is TGTGCCAGCAGTTATCTAGCGGACTCCTACGAGCAGTACTTC. Translating it yields CASSYLADSYEQYF.

The chain has TRBV7-9 and TRBJ2-1, with a possible D match to TRBD2 (5 bases). Germline-derived CDR1 and CDR2 are SEHNR and FQNEAQ (reference sequence). V shed 5 bases and J shed 0 bases, with 14 bases lying between them. This CDR3 has 16 residues. The CDR3 spells CASSTTGMSSYNEQFF. CDR3 sequence (DNA): TGTGCCAGCAGCACCACGGGGATGAGCTCCTACAATGAGCAGTTCTTC.

In its sample, this clone was seen once. The J gene is TRBJ2-2, the V gene TRBV29-1; 8 nucleotides line up with TRBD1. With 4 bases clipped from V and 6 bases from J, the junction kept 10 bases outside the gene matches. CDR3 size: 15 residues. CDR1 is SQVTM, CDR2 ANQGSEA, per germline. CDR3 sequence (DNA): TGCAGCGTTGTTCCCAGGGGGCGCCTTGCCGGGGAGCTGTTTTTT. It specifies CSVVPRGRLAGELFF.

The rearrangement links TRBV29-1 to TRBJ2-7; 8 nucleotides agree with TRBD1. Germline V gene sequence: CDR1 SQVTM, CDR2 ANQGSEA. V gave up 5 bases and J gave up 4 bases; unmatched junction bases: 4. The CDR3 loop spans 12 amino acids. The DNA of the CDR3 is TGCAGCGTTCGGACAGGGCGTTACGAGCAGTACTTC. Its translation is CSVRTGRYEQYF.

This chain joins TRBV27 and TRBJ1-5; 9 positions match TRBD1. The CDR3 runs 16 residues. Germline values: CDR1 MNHEY, CDR2 SMNVEV (reference sequence). The ends lost 5 bases at V and 5 bases at J; junction bases unmatched: 10. The CDR3 DNA is TGTGCCAGCAGTAAAGGACAGGGGCATTTCCATCAGCCCCAGCATTTT. Its protein product is CASSKGQGHFHQPQHF.